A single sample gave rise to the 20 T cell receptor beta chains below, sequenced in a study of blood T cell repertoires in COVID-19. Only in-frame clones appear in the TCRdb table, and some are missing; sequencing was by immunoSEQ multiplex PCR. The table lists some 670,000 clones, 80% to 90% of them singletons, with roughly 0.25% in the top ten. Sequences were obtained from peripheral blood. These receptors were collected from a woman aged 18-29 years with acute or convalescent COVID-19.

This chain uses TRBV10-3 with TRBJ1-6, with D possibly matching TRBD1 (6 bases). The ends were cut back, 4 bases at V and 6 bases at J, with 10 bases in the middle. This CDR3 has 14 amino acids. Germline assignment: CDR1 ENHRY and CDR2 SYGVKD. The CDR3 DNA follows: TGTGCCATCAGTGGGGGGCGCGTTAATTCACCCCTCCACTTT. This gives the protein CAISGGRVNSPLHF.

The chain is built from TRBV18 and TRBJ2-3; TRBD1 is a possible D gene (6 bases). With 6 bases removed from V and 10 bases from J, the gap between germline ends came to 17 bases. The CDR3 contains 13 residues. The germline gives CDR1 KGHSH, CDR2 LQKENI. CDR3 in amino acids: CASSLAGQPPQYF. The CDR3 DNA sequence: TGTGCCAGCTCGTTAGCTGGACAGCCCCCGCAGTATTTT.

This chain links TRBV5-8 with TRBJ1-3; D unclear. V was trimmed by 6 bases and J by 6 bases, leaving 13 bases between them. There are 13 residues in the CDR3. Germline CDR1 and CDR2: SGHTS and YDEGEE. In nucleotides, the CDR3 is TGTGCCAGCAACCTACAGATTGAAAACACCATATATTTT. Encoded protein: CASNLQIENTIYF.

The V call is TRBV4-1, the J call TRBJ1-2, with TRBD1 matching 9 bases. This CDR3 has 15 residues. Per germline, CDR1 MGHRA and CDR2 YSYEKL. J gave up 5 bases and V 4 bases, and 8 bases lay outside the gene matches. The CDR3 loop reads CASSPRTGEEYGYTF. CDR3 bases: TGCGCCAGCAGCCCCCGGACAGGGGAAGAGTATGGCTACACCTTC.

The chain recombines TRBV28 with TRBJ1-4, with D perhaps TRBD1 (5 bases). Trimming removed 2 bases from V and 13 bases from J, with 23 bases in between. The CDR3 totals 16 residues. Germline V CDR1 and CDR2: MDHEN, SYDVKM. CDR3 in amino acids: CASSLIWTLLMKRLFF. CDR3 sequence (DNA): TGTGCCAGCAGTTTAATCTGGACACTACTAATGAAAAGACTGTTTTTT.

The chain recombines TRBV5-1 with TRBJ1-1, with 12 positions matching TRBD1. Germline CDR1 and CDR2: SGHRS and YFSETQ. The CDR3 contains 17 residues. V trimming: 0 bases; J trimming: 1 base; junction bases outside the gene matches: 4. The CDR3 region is CASSLVGQGAGNTEAFF. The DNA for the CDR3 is TGCGCCAGCAGCTTGGTGGGACAGGGGGCCGGGAACACTGAAGCTTTCTTT.

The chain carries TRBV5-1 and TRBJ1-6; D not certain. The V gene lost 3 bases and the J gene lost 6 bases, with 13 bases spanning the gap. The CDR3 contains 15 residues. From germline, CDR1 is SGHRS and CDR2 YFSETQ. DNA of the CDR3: TGCGCCAGCAGCTCCGATCGGGATCCTAATTCACCCCTCCACTTT. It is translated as CASSSDRDPNSPLHF.

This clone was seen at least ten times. The CDR3 region has the DNA TGTGCCAGCAGTTACGGGACACCTCCATTTATTTACGAGCAGTACTTC. Translating gives CASSYGTPPFIYEQYF. The chain joins TRBV6-5 to TRBJ2-7, with D maybe TRBD1 (6 bases). V was pared by 2 bases and J by 4 bases, with 18 bases between. Germline V gives CDR1 MNHEY, CDR2 SVGAGI. The CDR3 length is 16 residues.

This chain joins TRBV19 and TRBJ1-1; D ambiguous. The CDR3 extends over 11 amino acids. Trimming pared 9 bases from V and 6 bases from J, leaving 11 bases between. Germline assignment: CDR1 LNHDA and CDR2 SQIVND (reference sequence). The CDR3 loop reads CASRGKAEAFF. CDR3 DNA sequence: TGTGCCAGCAGAGGGAAGGCTGAAGCTTTCTTT.

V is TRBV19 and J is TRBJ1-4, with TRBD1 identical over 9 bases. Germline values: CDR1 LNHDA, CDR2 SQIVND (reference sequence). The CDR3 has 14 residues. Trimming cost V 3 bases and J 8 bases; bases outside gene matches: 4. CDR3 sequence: CASSMGTGYEKLFF. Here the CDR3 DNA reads TGTGCCAGTAGTATGGGGACAGGGTACGAAAAACTGTTTTTT.

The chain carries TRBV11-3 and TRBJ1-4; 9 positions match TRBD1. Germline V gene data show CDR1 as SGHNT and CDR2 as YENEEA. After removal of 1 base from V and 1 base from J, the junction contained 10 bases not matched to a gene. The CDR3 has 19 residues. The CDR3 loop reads CASSLARGTGGETNEKLFF. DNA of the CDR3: TGTGCCAGCAGCTTAGCGCGGGGAACAGGGGGCGAAACTAATGAAAAACTGTTTTTT.

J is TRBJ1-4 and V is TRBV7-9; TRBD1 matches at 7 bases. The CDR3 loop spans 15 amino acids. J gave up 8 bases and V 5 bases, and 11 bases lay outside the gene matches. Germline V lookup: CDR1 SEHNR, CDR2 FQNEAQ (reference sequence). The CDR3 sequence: CASSLNLQGREKLFF. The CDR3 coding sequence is TGTGCCAGCAGCCTAAACTTACAGGGGAGGGAAAAACTGTTTTTT.

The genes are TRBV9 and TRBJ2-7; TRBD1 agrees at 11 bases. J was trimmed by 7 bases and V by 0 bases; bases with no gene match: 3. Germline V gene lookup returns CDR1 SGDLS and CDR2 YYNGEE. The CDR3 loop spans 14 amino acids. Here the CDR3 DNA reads TGTGCCAGCAGCGTAGTGGACAGGGGGCGGGAGCAGTACTTC. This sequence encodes CASSVVDRGREQYF.

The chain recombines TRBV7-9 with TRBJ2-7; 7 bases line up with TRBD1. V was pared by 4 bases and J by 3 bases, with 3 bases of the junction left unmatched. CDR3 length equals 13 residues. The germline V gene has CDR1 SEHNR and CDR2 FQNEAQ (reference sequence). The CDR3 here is CASSSTGVYEQYF. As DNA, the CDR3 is TGTGCCAGCAGCTCAACAGGGGTCTACGAGCAGTACTTC.

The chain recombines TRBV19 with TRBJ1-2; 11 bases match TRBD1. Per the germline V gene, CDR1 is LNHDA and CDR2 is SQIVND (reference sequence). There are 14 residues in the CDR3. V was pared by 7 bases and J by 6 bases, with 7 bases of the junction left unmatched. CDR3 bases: TGTGCCAGTACCACAGGACAGGGGGCTCATGGCTACACCTTC. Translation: CASTTGQGAHGYTF. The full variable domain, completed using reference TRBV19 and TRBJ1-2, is DGGITQSPKYLFRKEGQNVTLSCEQNLNHDAMYWYRQDPGQGLRLIYYSQIVNDFQKGDIAEGYSVSREKKESFPLTVTSAQKNPTAFYLCASTTGQGAHGYTFGSGTRLTVV.

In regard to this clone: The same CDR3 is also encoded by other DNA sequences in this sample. CDR3 DNA: TGTGCCAGCAGTGAAACGGGGGTCTATGGCTACACCTTC. Amino acid sequence: CASSETGVYGYTF. The V call is TRBV2, the J call TRBJ1-2; the D gene is possibly TRBD1 (5 bases). This CDR3 contains 13 residues. Trimming pared 2 bases from V and 4 bases from J, leaving 8 bases between. CDR1 SNHLY and CDR2 FYNNEI come from the germline V gene.

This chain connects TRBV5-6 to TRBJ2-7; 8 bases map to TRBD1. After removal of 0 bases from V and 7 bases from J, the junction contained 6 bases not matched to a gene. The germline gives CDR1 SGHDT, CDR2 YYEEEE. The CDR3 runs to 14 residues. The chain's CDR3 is CASSLVGQAQEQYF. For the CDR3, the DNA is TGTGCCAGCAGCTTGGTGGGACAGGCCCAGGAGCAGTACTTC.

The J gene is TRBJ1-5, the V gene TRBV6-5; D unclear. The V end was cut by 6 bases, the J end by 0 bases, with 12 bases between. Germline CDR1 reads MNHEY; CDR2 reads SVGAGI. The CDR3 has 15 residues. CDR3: CASRGGRNSNQPQHF. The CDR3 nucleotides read TGTGCCAGCAGAGGAGGCAGAAATAGCAATCAGCCCCAGCATTTT.

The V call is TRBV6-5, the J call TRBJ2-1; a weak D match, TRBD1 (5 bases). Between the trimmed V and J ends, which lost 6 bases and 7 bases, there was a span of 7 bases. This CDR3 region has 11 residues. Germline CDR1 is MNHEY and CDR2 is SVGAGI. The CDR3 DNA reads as TGTGCCAGCAGGACAGTGAATGAGCAGTTCTTC. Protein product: CASRTVNEQFF.

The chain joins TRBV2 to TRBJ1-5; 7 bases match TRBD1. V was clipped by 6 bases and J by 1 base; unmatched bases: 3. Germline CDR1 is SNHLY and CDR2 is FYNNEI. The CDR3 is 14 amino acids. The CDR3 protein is CASRVRGSNQPQHF. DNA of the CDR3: TGTGCCAGCAGAGTCAGGGGGAGCAATCAGCCCCAGCATTTT.